These 3 T cell receptor beta chains were sequenced from one sample in a study of siplizumab effects on memory and regulatory T cells. The method was immunoSEQ multiplex PCR; TCRdb's version includes in-frame clones alone and lacks a portion of them. The table has tens of thousands of clones, about 90% seen once. The sequencing input was CD8+ T cells sorted from blood. These receptors all come from a human donor in good health.

The gene calls are TRBV30 and TRBJ1-4; tentative D call: TRBD1 (5 bases). V was cut by 0 bases and J by 7 bases, with 12 bases left in between. Germline CDR1 and CDR2: GTSNPN and SVGIG (reference sequence). There are 14 residues in the CDR3. CDR3 region: CAWSVRGRGEKLFF. As DNA, the CDR3 is TGTGCCTGGAGTGTACGGGGGAGGGGTGAAAAACTGTTTTTT.

The chain uses TRBV4-2 and TRBJ2-7; D may be TRBD2 (6 bases). Trimming left V 8 bases short and J 6 bases short, with 14 bases between. Germline V gene data show CDR1 as LGHNA and CDR2 as YNFKEQ. The CDR3 covers 12 residues. The CDR3 nucleotides read TGTGCCAGCGGCCGTAGCGGCGGCGAGCAGTACTTC. Protein sequence: CASGRSGGEQYF.

CDR3 nucleotides: TGTGCCAGCAGCCCGGGGACTAGCGGGACCGGGGAGCTGTTTTTT. It codes for CASSPGTSGTGELFF. The chain has TRBV5-6 and TRBJ2-2; 12 bases line up with TRBD2. CDR1 is SGHDT and CDR2 is YYEEEE in the germline V gene. The CDR3 extends over 15 amino acids. V lost 4 bases to trimming and J lost 5 bases; unmatched junction nucleotides: 3.